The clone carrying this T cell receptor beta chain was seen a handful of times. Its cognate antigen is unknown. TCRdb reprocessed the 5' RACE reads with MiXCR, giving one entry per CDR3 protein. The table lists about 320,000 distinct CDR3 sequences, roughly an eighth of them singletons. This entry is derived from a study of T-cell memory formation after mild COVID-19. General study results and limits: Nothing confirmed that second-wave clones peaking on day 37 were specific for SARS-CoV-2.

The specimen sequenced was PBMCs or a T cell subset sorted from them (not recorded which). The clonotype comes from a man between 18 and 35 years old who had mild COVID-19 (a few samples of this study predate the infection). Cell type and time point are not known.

The CDR3 here is CASKAENYDGYEQYF. The CDR3 nucleotides are TGTGCCAGCAAGGCGGAGAATTATGATGGCTACGAGCAGTACTTC. This chain uses TRBV28 with TRBJ2-7, with no clear D. V was pared by 7 bases and J by 3 bases, with 19 bases between. CDR3 length equals 15 residues. Germline V lookup: CDR1 MDHEN, CDR2 SYDVKM.